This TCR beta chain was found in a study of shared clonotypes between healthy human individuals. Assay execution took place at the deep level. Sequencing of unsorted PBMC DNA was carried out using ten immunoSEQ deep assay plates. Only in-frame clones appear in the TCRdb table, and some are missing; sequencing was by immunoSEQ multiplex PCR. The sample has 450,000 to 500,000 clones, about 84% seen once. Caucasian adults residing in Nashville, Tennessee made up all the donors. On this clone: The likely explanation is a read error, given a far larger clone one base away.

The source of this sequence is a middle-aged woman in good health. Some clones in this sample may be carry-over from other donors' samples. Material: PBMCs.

CDR3 protein: CAISALEEQFF. The CDR3 DNA sequence: TGTGCCATCAGTGCCTTGGAAGAGCAGTTCTTC. The V call is TRBV10-3, the J call TRBJ2-1, with D unresolved. Germline assignment: CDR1 ENHRY and CDR2 SYGVKD. V was cut by 4 bases and J by 10 bases, with 8 bases left in between. CDR3 size: 11 residues.